This entry describes one T cell receptor (beta chain). As yet, its antigen is unknown. The authors ran a second PCR of roughly 6 to 11 cycles using a sample-barcoded 5' primer and a J-beta primer mix. Each cDNA molecule was tagged by a template-switch adaptor that had 12 random nucleotides. TCRdb itself ran the 5' RACE reads through MiXCR, one entry per CDR3 protein. The sample lists about 640,000 distinct CDR3 sequences, roughly three fifths seen once, with 35% to 40% in the top ten. This sample was taken from a study of blood T cells in healthy people across ages. Whole-study results and caveats: The percentage of naive T cells correlated strongly with TCR beta diversity. Per million T cells, the diversity of TCR beta decreased roughly linearly as age advanced.

The length of the CDR3 is 13 residues. V lost 0 bases and J 3 bases, leaving 6 bases between the germline ends. The clonotype was recovered from a man in his fifties or sixties in good health. This chain links TRBV12-3 or TRBV12-4 with TRBJ2-7; D unclear. Sequencing input: blood. Here the CDR3 DNA reads TGTGCCAGCAGTTTAGCGCTCGGCTACGAGCAGTACTTC. It specifies CASSLALGYEQYF.